This paragraph covers one T cell receptor beta chain sequence. As yet, its antigen is unknown. The sample originates from a study of vaccination effects on CD4 cells after COVID-19. It was after 10 days of culture that CD4+ T cells were isolated. The CDR3 length is 16 residues. CDR1 and CDR2 (germline): WNHNN, SYGVQD (reference sequence). Trimming stripped 3 bases from V and 2 bases from J, with 14 bases between. Generated by immunoSEQ multiplex PCR, the TCRdb table keeps only in-frame clones and is missing some. This table holds 50,000 to 60,000 clones, about 83% found once. The gene calls are TRBV10-1 and TRBJ1-5; maybe TRBD1 (6 bases). This sequence originates from a human donor who received a COVID-19 vaccine. Here the sequenced sample was CD4+ T cells from PBMCs cultured without peptide, taken before COVID-19 vaccination. The CDR3 is CASSDTRRQGNQPQHF. The CDR3 DNA sequence: TGCGCCAGCAGTGACACGAGAAGACAGGGCAATCAGCCCCAGCATTTT.